This T cell receptor (beta chain) appears in the sequencing data of a study of CD8+ T cells in alopecia areata. Study context: The protocol delivered tofacitinib for 6 to 18 months, then withdrew it for 6 months.

RNA was extracted and reverse transcribed into cDNA as the sequencing template. Produced via immunoSEQ multiplex PCR; TCRdb's table is partial and in-frame only. This sample has 200,000 to 250,000 clones, with under 75% found just once. The treatment: oral pan-JAK inhibitor, 5-10 mg twice daily. The length of the CDR3 is 14 residues. V lost 3 bases and J 2 bases, leaving 10 bases between the germline ends. CDR1 is SEHNR and CDR2 is FQNEAQ in the germline V gene (reference sequence). The TCR originated in a human donor with alopecia areata. The material sequenced was CD4+ T cells sorted from blood, taken at week 4, from a patient treated with tofacitinib. J is TRBJ1-1 and V is TRBV7-9; TRBD1 might be the D (5 bases). CDR3 sequence: CASSLTASNTEAFF. CDR3 DNA: TGTGCCAGCAGCTTGACAGCAAGTAACACTGAAGCTTTCTTT.